This is a list of T cell receptor beta chains from one sample in a study of cytomegalovirus exposure and HLA in healthy donors. Sequencing was performed with immunoSEQ multiplex PCR; in TCRdb, only in-frame clones are kept and a portion is missing. The data show around 130,000 clones, 78% seen once. The sequencing sample was made of PBMCs. All receptors derive from a woman aged 40 to 55 in good health and CMV-seronegative. The CDR3 runs from the conserved cysteine through the conserved F or W. A D gene is named only where the DNA matches it firmly. Only some rows state a clone size, as once, few, many or a class for expanded clones.

V gene,J gene,D gene,clone size,CDR3 protein,CDR3 DNA
TRBV7-6,TRBJ2-1,TRBD2,-,CASSHGGDGLVGNEQFF,TGTGCCAGCAGCCATGGGGGGGATGGACTAGTTGGCAATGAGCAGTTCTTC
TRBV5-1,TRBJ1-6,-,once,CASSLSGSDSPLHF,TGCGCCAGCAGCTTGTCGGGGAGCGATTCACCCCTCCACTTT
TRBV28,TRBJ2-4,-,-,CASKPTGFGSQYF,TGTGCCAGCAAACCTACAGGGTTCGGCAGTCAGTACTTC
TRBV6-1,TRBJ2-3,TRBD1,once,CASRTGYADTQYF,TGTGCCAGCAGGACAGGGTACGCAGATACGCAGTATTTT
TRBV15,TRBJ2-7,TRBD1,-,CATSFRTGPSYEQYF,TGTGCCACCAGCTTCCGGACAGGGCCTTCCTACGAGCAGTACTTC
TRBV7-3,TRBJ2-1,TRBD2,-,CASSPRLAGPYNEQFF,TGTGCCAGCAGCCCCAGACTAGCGGGGCCCTACAATGAGCAGTTCTTC
TRBV4-1,TRBJ2-7,-,medium-sized,CASSQGGLGPYEQYF,TGCGCCAGCAGCCAAGGGGGTTTGGGGCCCTACGAGCAGTACTTC
TRBV5-8,TRBJ1-1,-,-,CASSLFRGGGANTEAFF,TGTGCCAGCAGCTTGTTCCGGGGGGGAGGGGCGAACACTGAAGCTTTCTTT
TRBV5-4,TRBJ2-7,-,-,CASSFMSAAYEQYF,TGTGCCAGCAGCTTTATGAGCGCGGCCTACGAGCAGTACTTC
TRBV11-2,TRBJ2-5,TRBD2,-,CASGLAGMETQYF,TGTGCCAGCGGACTAGCGGGGATGGAGACCCAGTACTTC
TRBV7-9,TRBJ2-3,TRBD2,few,CASSADLTSGRTDTQYF,TGTGCCAGCAGCGCTGATCTTACTAGCGGGAGAACAGATACGCAGTATTTT
TRBV5-4,TRBJ2-1,-,-,CASSLEGGGGNEQFF,TGTGCCAGCAGCTTGGAGGGAGGGGGAGGGAATGAGCAGTTCTTC
TRBV7-8,TRBJ1-5,-,-,CASSQDRGPSQPQHF,TGTGCCAGCAGCCAAGACCGAGGGCCGAGTCAGCCCCAGCATTTT
TRBV7-8,TRBJ1-6,TRBD1,few,CASRQGGTGSNSPLHF,TGTGCCAGCAGGCAGGGGGGGACAGGGTCTAATTCACCCCTCCACTTT
TRBV9,TRBJ1-5,-,once,CASSAGGGLSNQPQHF,TGTGCCAGCAGCGCCGGCGGGGGGCTGAGCAATCAGCCCCAGCATTTT
TRBV15,TRBJ2-7,TRBD1,few,CATSPTGYPGEQYF,TGTGCCACCAGCCCGACAGGGTACCCTGGGGAGCAGTACTTC
TRBV30,TRBJ1-6,TRBD1,-,CAWSPGQGNSPLHF,TGTGCCTGGAGCCCGGGACAGGGGAATTCACCCCTCCACTTT
TRBV4-2,TRBJ1-5,-,-,CASSQVAGFNQPQHF,TGTGCCAGCAGCCAAGTAGCCGGGTTTAATCAGCCCCAGCATTTT
TRBV11-3,TRBJ2-1,TRBD1,-,CASSSVSGQGNNEQFF,TGTGCCAGCAGTTCGGTCTCCGGACAGGGAAACAATGAGCAGTTCTTC
TRBV7-9,TRBJ1-2,-,-,CSSSPAAGALVYGYTF,TGTTCCAGCAGCCCAGCCGCGGGGGCGTTAGTCTATGGCTACACCTTC
TRBV7-3,TRBJ2-1,TRBD2,-,CASSLAAGGLNEQFF,TGTGCCAGCAGCCTAGCAGCGGGAGGGCTTAATGAGCAGTTCTTC
TRBV30,TRBJ1-2,TRBD1,-,CAYQGAGYGYTF,TGTGCCTATCAGGGGGCAGGGTATGGCTACACCTTC
TRBV27,TRBJ2-7,-,-,CASSPPAGREEQYF,TGTGCCAGCAGTCCCCCGGCAGGGCGTGAAGAGCAGTACTTC
TRBV28,TRBJ1-2,-,-,CASSLRDTGYTF,TGTGCCAGCAGTTTACGGGATACCGGCTACACCTTC
TRBV4-2,TRBJ1-3,-,-,CASSQGIQRLGNTIYF,TGTGCCAGCAGCCAAGGAATCCAGCGCCTCGGAAACACCATATATTTT
TRBV27,TRBJ1-5,-,once,CASRTSGGVDQPQHF,TGTGCCAGCAGGACCTCCGGGGGAGTGGATCAGCCCCAGCATTTT
TRBV7-3,TRBJ2-2,TRBD2,-,CASSAGGPNTGELFF,TGTGCAAGTTCAGCGGGGGGACCCAACACCGGGGAGCTGTTTTTT
TRBV19,TRBJ1-1,TRBD1,few,CASSMDRAGSTEAFF,TGTGCCAGTAGTATGGACAGGGCAGGCAGCACTGAAGCTTTCTTT
TRBV5-6,TRBJ1-2,TRBD1,-,CASSLGTGTYGYTF,TGTGCCAGCAGCTTGGGGACAGGGACCTATGGCTACACCTTC
TRBV5-1,TRBJ2-3,-,-,CASKSLSSAGTTDTQYF,TGCGCCAGCAAATCTCTAAGTTCGGCGGGGACCACAGATACGCAGTATTTT
TRBV2,TRBJ2-5,-,-,CASSEVLTQETQYF,TGTGCCAGCAGTGAAGTACTAACCCAAGAGACCCAGTACTTC
TRBV9,TRBJ1-2,-,-,CASSVVSSNYGYTF,TGTGCCAGCAGCGTAGTTTCCTCTAACTATGGCTACACCTTC
TRBV5-8,TRBJ2-3,TRBD2,-,CASYKLAGGTGDTQYF,TGTGCCAGCTACAAACTAGCGGGGGGAACAGGGGATACGCAGTATTTT
TRBV13,TRBJ2-1,TRBD2,-,CASSPRPGTSGGADNEQFF,TGTGCCAGCAGCCCGAGGCCCGGGACTAGCGGGGGGGCCGACAATGAGCAGTTCTTC
TRBV28,TRBJ2-2,TRBD1,once,CASSPIPQGATGELFF,TGTGCCAGCAGCCCGATTCCACAGGGGGCGACCGGGGAGCTGTTTTTT
TRBV4-1,TRBJ1-2,TRBD1,-,CASSQDGQGENYGYTF,TGCGCCAGCAGCCAAGATGGGCAGGGGGAGAACTATGGCTACACCTTC
TRBV6-1,TRBJ2-7,-,few,CASSLPVISSYEQYF,TGTGCCAGCAGCCTCCCAGTTATAAGCTCCTACGAGCAGTACTTC
TRBV25-1,TRBJ1-2,TRBD1,-,CASSDRDRAYGYTF,TGTGCCAGCAGTGACCGGGACAGGGCCTATGGCTACACCTTC
TRBV28,TRBJ2-4,-,-,CASGGEGDWQNIQYF,TGTGCCAGCGGGGGGGAGGGGGACTGGCAAAACATTCAGTACTTC
TRBV28,TRBJ1-1,TRBD1,-,CASSLLQGAGGKLNTEAFF,TGTGCCAGCAGTTTATTACAGGGGGCGGGGGGCAAGTTGAACACTGAAGCTTTCTTT
TRBV2,TRBJ2-3,-,-,CASSGGRVNSDTRYF,TGTGCCAGCAGTGGGGGGCGCGTGAACTCAGATACGCGGTATTTT
TRBV6-1,TRBJ1-4,-,-,CASSASGSPGTRKLFF,TGTGCCAGCAGTGCTAGCGGGAGCCCTGGCACGAGGAAACTGTTTTTT
TRBV6-1,TRBJ2-1,-,-,CASSEARTNNEQFF,TGTGCCAGCAGTGAAGCGCGGACTAACAATGAGCAGTTCTTC
TRBV25-1,TRBJ2-7,-,-,CASSTTGFYEQYF,TGTGCCAGCAGTACAACAGGGTTCTACGAGCAGTACTTC
TRBV6-1,TRBJ2-7,TRBD2,-,CASLLEGGTYEQYF,TGTGCCAGCTTATTAGAGGGAGGGACCTACGAGCAGTACTTC
TRBV9,TRBJ2-3,-,-,CASSFQAGKGDTQYF,TGTGCCAGCAGCTTTCAGGCGGGGAAAGGAGATACGCAGTATTTT
TRBV5-5,TRBJ1-4,-,-,CASSLFGGNEKLFF,TGTGCCAGCAGCTTATTCGGCGGTAACGAAAAACTGTTTTTT
TRBV27,TRBJ2-7,-,-,CASSLDWPSYEQYF,TGTGCCAGCAGTTTAGATTGGCCCTCCTACGAGCAGTACTTC
TRBV18,TRBJ2-3,-,few,CASSPQASSADTQYF,TGTGCCAGCTCACCCCAAGCGTCGAGCGCAGATACGCAGTATTTT
TRBV19,TRBJ2-3,TRBD2,-,CASSAFGGAITDTQYF,TGTGCCAGTAGTGCCTTCGGGGGGGCGATCACAGATACGCAGTATTTT
TRBV5-1,TRBJ1-1,TRBD1,-,CASSLGTGFLAFF,TGCGCCAGCAGCTTGGGGACAGGGTTTTTGGCTTTCTTT
TRBV10-3,TRBJ2-3,TRBD1,-,CAISSGTVTDTQYF,TGTGCCATCAGCTCCGGGACAGTCACAGATACGCAGTATTTT
TRBV25-1,TRBJ2-3,-,-,CASRARSFSTDTQYF,TGTGCCAGCAGGGCCCGATCGTTTAGCACAGATACGCAGTATTTT
TRBV6-6,TRBJ2-3,TRBD1,-,CASSRQGDSTDTQYF,TGTGCCAGCAGCCGACAGGGGGATAGCACAGATACGCAGTATTTT
TRBV11-1,TRBJ1-5,TRBD1,-,CASSIDRARTQHF,TGTGCCAGCAGCATAGACAGGGCGAGGACCCAGCATTTT
TRBV5-5,TRBJ2-3,TRBD1,-,CASSLPTGRTDTQYF,TGTGCCAGCAGCTTGCCGACAGGGCGCACAGATACGCAGTATTTT
TRBV27,TRBJ2-7,TRBD2,-,CASTLLAGGSEQYF,TGTGCCAGCACCCTACTAGCGGGAGGGAGCGAGCAGTACTTC
TRBV29-1,TRBJ1-2,-,-,CSVGAGVSGYTF,TGCAGCGTTGGGGCAGGGGTTAGTGGCTACACCTTC
TRBV11-2,TRBJ2-1,-,-,CASSPRAGADNEQFF,TGTGCCAGCAGCCCCCGGGCGGGGGCCGACAATGAGCAGTTCTTC
TRBV5-1,TRBJ1-3,-,-,CASGLGSGNTIYF,TGCGCCAGCGGACTAGGCTCTGGAAACACCATATATTTT